This TCR beta chain was identified during a study of radiotherapy plus CTLA-4 blockade in lung cancer (dated by TCRdb to the late 2010s). In the study overall: Objective responses were observed in 18% of enrolled patients, and disease control was achieved in 25% to 35%. Summary of the overall study and its limitations: After treatment with radiotherapy and ipilimumab, TCR clones that originated in tumors expanded in peripheral blood. The strongest predictors of response were reported to be early dynamic shifts in blood T cell clones along with a rise in serum interferon-beta following radiation.

Receptor libraries were prepared by the immunoSEQ multiplex PCR assay. The source is immuneACCESS, and TCRdb retained only in-frame sequences with V and J called. Part of the clones is not carried over; for the studies checked, unresolved V genes explain less than half of this, and the remainder is unexplained. This sample gives around 65,000 clones in total; approximately 80% of them show up just once. Roughly 4.7% of the sample is taken by the ten largest. The sample holds a few counts of this clone. It has no known antigen specificity. No clone much larger than this one lies a single base away; base qualities are absent. Cut back by 3 bases and 7 bases, the V and J ends lie 10 bases apart. Counted from cysteine to phenylalanine, this CDR3 has 14 amino acids. Solely the CDR3 DNA is kept, with 42 bases framed from the first base. CDR1 and CDR2 are read off the germline V gene (reference sequence) as LNHDA and SQIVND.

Focal radiation therapy combined with CTLA-4 blockade (ipilimumab) was tested in patients with chemo-refractory metastatic non-small-cell lung cancer. The TCR sequence derives from a human donor with non-small cell lung cancer who had a complete response to radiotherapy plus ipilimumab. This specimen consisted of peripheral blood, obtained from a patient treated with radiotherapy plus ipilimumab. The V and J segments used are TRBV19 and TRBJ1-6; the best D guess is TRBD1, with 6 bases matching. At the DNA level, the sequence is TGTGCCAGTAGTATGTCGCAGGGGAATTCACCCCTCCACTTT. Protein translation: CASSMSQGNSPLHF.